What follows are 20 T cell receptor beta chains derived from one specimen sequenced in a study of T cells after yellow fever vaccination (dated by TCRdb to the late 2010s). The sample's treatment or condition label is to be understood as: live attenuated yellow fever vaccine strain. Receptors were amplified or captured by 5' RACE. Sequencing instrument: Illumina HiSeq 2500. Clones were called with MiXCR by TCRdb after fastp trimmed the public reads at Q25, and only in-frame beta chains were retained. Records with the same CDR3 protein are collapsed into one entry carrying the most frequent genes and DNA. Here the sample has almost 70,000 distinct CDR3 sequences; approximately 6.2% occur a single time. The leading ten clones occupy over 2% of the sample. Sequences were derived from CD4+ T cells sorted from PBMCs, sampled less than 18 days after the first yellow fever vaccination. These receptors all stem from a man younger than 30 who received the YFV17D yellow fever vaccine.

This clonotype was detected many times. J is TRBJ2-5 and V is TRBV12-3 or TRBV12-4; D is tentatively TRBD1 or TRBD2 (5 bases each). The CDR3 is made up of 15 amino acids. With 4 bases removed from V and 5 bases from J, the gap between germline ends came to 17 bases. This chain's CDR3 is CASSSGPSRGETQYF. In DNA, the CDR3 is TGTGCCAGCAGTTCGGGACCGAGTCGAGGGGAGACCCAGTACTTC.

This clonotype was recorded at least ten times. V and J are TRBV5-6 and TRBJ2-5; TRBD2 matches at 8 bases. Germline-derived CDR1 and CDR2 are SGHDT and YYEEEE. J gave up 1 base and V 3 bases, and 11 bases lay outside the gene matches. This CDR3 region has 17 residues. CDR3 residues: CASSSGGLAGSQETQYF. The CDR3, as DNA: TGTGCCAGCAGCTCCGGTGGGCTAGCGGGTTCCCAAGAGACCCAGTACTTC. The full variable domain, rest sourced from reference TRBV5-6 and TRBJ2-5, is DAGVTQSPTHLIKTRGQQVTLRCSPKSGHDTVSWYQQALGQGPQFIFQYYEEEERQRGNFPDRFSGHQFPNYSSELNVNALLLGDSALYLCASSSGGLAGSQETQYFGPGTRLLVL.

This clonotype was counted at least ten times. The CDR3 bases are TGTGCCAGCTCACCAGGGGGACCGTATGGCTACACCTTC. Translating it yields CASSPGGPYGYTF. This chain uses TRBV18 with TRBJ1-2; D perhaps matches TRBD1 (5 bases). Trimming removed 2 bases from V and 5 bases from J, with 9 bases in between. This CDR3 contains 13 residues. The germline CDR1 and CDR2 sequences are KGHSH and LQKENI.

This clonotype was recorded many times. V gene TRBV4-1 combines with J gene TRBJ2-3; D unresolved. The CDR3 is made up of 15 amino acids. Trimming cost V 0 bases and J 5 bases, with 12 bases left between them. From germline, CDR1 is MGHRA and CDR2 YSYEKL. CDR3 in amino acids: CASSQERRQVDTQYF. CDR3 nucleotides: TGCGCCAGCAGCCAAGAACGTCGTCAGGTAGATACGCAGTATTTT.

This clonotype was picked up many times. V gene TRBV15 combines with J gene TRBJ2-3; D is uncertain. The CDR3 consists of 16 residues. The V end lost 0 bases, the J end lost 4 bases, and 14 bases lay between the germline ends. CDR1 and CDR2 from the germline V gene are LNHNV and YYDKDF (reference sequence). This CDR3 is CATSRDKDQVADTQYF. CDR3 nucleotide sequence: TGTGCCACCAGCAGAGATAAGGATCAGGTAGCAGATACGCAGTATTTT.

Many counts were recorded for this clonotype. The CDR3 DNA is TGTGCCAGCAGCCCGTCTCTCGGAGAGACCCAGTACTTC. As protein: CASSPSLGETQYF. The V gene is TRBV7-9, the J gene TRBJ2-5, with D unresolved. V lost 5 bases, J lost 4 bases, and 11 bases lay in between. Germline V gives CDR1 SEHNR, CDR2 FQNEAQ (reference sequence). The CDR3 length is 13 residues.

This clonotype showed up many times. This sequence joins TRBV20-1 and TRBJ1-6; weak D call: TRBD1 (5 bases). The germline V gene has CDR1 DFQATT and CDR2 SNEGSKA (reference sequence). The CDR3 length is 13 residues. Trimming removed 7 bases at V and 4 bases at J, with 11 bases between. The CDR3 loop is CSGGAGYNSPLHF. The CDR3 DNA sequence: TGCAGTGGAGGGGCCGGGTATAATTCACCCCTCCACTTT.

In its sample, this clonotype was seen many times. This chain links TRBV5-1 with TRBJ2-5, with D possibly TRBD2 on 6 matching bases. The germline gives CDR1 SGHRS, CDR2 YFSETQ. With 5 bases removed from V and 4 bases from J, the gap between germline ends came to 15 bases. There are 14 residues in the CDR3. CDR3 sequence (DNA): TGCGCCAGCAGGAGACTAGAAGAGGGAGAGACCCAGTACTTC. Protein product: CASRRLEEGETQYF. Drawing the rest from reference TRBV5-1 and TRBJ2-5, the complete variable domain is KAGVTQTPRYLIKTRGQQVTLSCSPISGHRSVSWYQQTPGQGLQFLFEYFSETQRNKGNFPGRFSGRQFSNSRSEMNVSTLELGDSALYLCASRRLEEGETQYFGPGTRLLVL.

This clonotype has ten or more counts. This chain uses TRBV2 with TRBJ1-5; D is possibly TRBD1 (5 bases). Trimming took 5 bases from V and 0 from J, leaving 14 bases between them. This CDR3 is built from 16 residues. Germline CDR1 is SNHLY and CDR2 is FYNNEI. In DNA, the CDR3 is TGTGCCAGCAGTTCTGGGGGTCAGAATAGCAATCAGCCCCAGCATTTT. It is translated as CASSSGGQNSNQPQHF. Variable domain in full (rest from reference TRBV2 and TRBJ1-5): EPEVTQTPSHQVTQMGQEVILRCVPISNHLYFYWYRQILGQKVEFLVSFYNNEISEKSEIFDDQFSVERPDGSNFTLKIRSTKLEDSAMYFCASSSGGQNSNQPQHFGDGTRLSIL.

This clonotype was counted ten times or more. The V call is TRBV18, the J call TRBJ2-6; unclear D gene. The V gene lost 1 base and the J gene lost 1 base, with 14 bases spanning the gap. From germline, CDR1 is KGHSH and CDR2 LQKENI. The CDR3 is 18 residues long. The CDR3 bases are TGTGCCAGCTCACCACGAGTGGGTCGACTGTCTGGGGCCAACGTCCTGACTTTC. This codes for CASSPRVGRLSGANVLTF. Full variable domain (remainder filled in from reference TRBV18 and TRBJ2-6): NAGVMQNPRHLVRRRGQEARLRCSPMKGHSHVYWYRQLPEEGLKFMVYLQKENIIDESGMPKERFSAEFPKEGPSILRIQQVVRGDSAAYFCASSPRVGRLSGANVLTFGAGSRLTVL.

Many counts were recorded for this clonotype. The V call is TRBV7-2, the J call TRBJ2-1; 10 bases are shared with TRBD2. CDR1 and CDR2 (germline): SGHTA, FQGNSA. The CDR3 is 17 residues long. With 3 bases clipped from V and 7 bases from J, the junction kept 12 bases outside the gene matches. The CDR3 DNA reads as TGTGCCAGCAGCTTTCTTGTAGCGGGGGGCCGCTCAAATGAGCAGTTCTTC. This sequence encodes CASSFLVAGGRSNEQFF. Full variable domain (remainder filled in from reference TRBV7-2 and TRBJ2-1): GAGVSQSPSNKVTEKGKDVELRCDPISGHTALYWYRQSLGQGLEFLIYFQGNSAPDKSGLPSDRFSAERTGGSVSTLTIQRTQQEDSAVYLCASSFLVAGGRSNEQFFGPGTRLTVL.

This clonotype has ten or more counts. The rearrangement uses TRBV21-1 and TRBJ2-7; the table's D call of TRBD1 was not tested on the DNA. TRBV21-1 is noted as a pseudogene. The CDR3 length is 16 residues. CDR3 nucleotide sequence: TGTGCCAGCAGCAAACCCCGGACAGGGTCCCCCTACGAGCAGTACTTC. Protein product: CASSKPRTGSPYEQYF.

This clonotype was seen repeatedly, ten times or more. The V call is TRBV20-1, the J call TRBJ1-1, with D unclear. The CDR3 has 11 amino acids. CDR1 and CDR2 (germline): DFQATT, SNEGSKA (reference sequence). Deletions cut 3 bases from V and 3 bases from J, with 5 bases between. DNA for the CDR3: TGCAGTGCTAGTGGCGACACTGAAGCTTTCTTT. It is translated as CSASGDTEAFF.

This clonotype was seen many times. This CDR3 is CASSTGTANNSPLHF. The CDR3 nucleotides read TGTGCCAGCAGCACAGGGACAGCCAATAATTCACCCCTCCACTTT. The chain links TRBV5-4 to TRBJ1-6; 7 nucleotides match TRBD1. This CDR3 has 15 amino acids. Germline V CDR1 and CDR2: SGHNT, YYREEE (reference sequence). Trimming removed 4 bases from V and 5 bases from J; junction bases left unmatched: 6.

This clonotype was found many times. The chain couples TRBV20-1 to TRBJ1-1; D may be TRBD1 (6 bases). V was cut by 5 bases and J by 7 bases, with 14 bases left in between. Germline CDR1 is DFQATT and CDR2 is SNEGSKA (reference sequence). The CDR3 extends over 12 amino acids. Here the CDR3 reads CSAGGQLLEAFF. CDR3 coding DNA: TGCAGTGCTGGGGGACAATTACTTGAAGCTTTCTTT.

This clonotype has at least ten counts. This chain links TRBV20-1 with TRBJ1-1; D remains unclear. The CDR3 totals 14 residues. The V end was cut by 0 bases, the J end by 4 bases, with 12 bases between. CDR1 DFQATT and CDR2 SNEGSKA come from the germline V gene (reference sequence). The CDR3 DNA is TGCAGTGCTAGAGATCGTCGGGGTAGCACTGAAGCTTTCTTT. Translation gives CSARDRRGSTEAFF.

In its sample, this clonotype was seen many times. The V gene is TRBV7-6, the J gene TRBJ1-1; possibly TRBD1 for D (6 bases). Germline CDR1 and CDR2: SGHVS and FNYEAQ. V was trimmed by 3 bases and J by 3 bases, leaving 11 bases between them. The CDR3 has 14 residues. This CDR3 reads CASSLWGLDTEAFF. As DNA, the CDR3 is TGTGCCAGCAGCTTGTGGGGGCTTGACACTGAAGCTTTCTTT.

This clonotype was seen many times. V is TRBV18 and J is TRBJ2-7; TRBD1 aligns across 8 bases. This CDR3 has 14 residues. The germline CDR1 and CDR2 sequences are KGHSH and LQKENI. The V segment lost 3 bases and the J segment 6 bases; nucleotides outside the gene matches: 7. CDR3 in DNA: TGTGCCAGCTCACCTTTGACAGGGGCAGGCGAGCAGTACTTC. Protein sequence: CASSPLTGAGEQYF.

This clonotype came up a few times. This chain links TRBV28 with TRBJ2-5; D uncertain. Germline V gives CDR1 MDHEN, CDR2 SYDVKM. Trimming stripped 8 bases from V and 0 bases from J, with 4 bases between. CDR3 length: 11 residues. CDR3 sequence (DNA): TGTGCCAGCCATTACCAAGAGACCCAGTACTTC. Amino acids: CASHYQETQYF.

This clonotype was found many times. The chain employs TRBV20-1 and TRBJ2-1; tentatively, D is TRBD1 (5 bases). Germline V gene sequence: CDR1 DFQATT, CDR2 SNEGSKA (reference sequence). The CDR3 runs to 12 residues. V shed 1 base and J shed 6 bases, with 7 bases lying between them. CDR3 DNA sequence: TGCAGTGCTAGAGTAGGGGCCAATGAGCAGTTCTTC. Translated: CSARVGANEQFF.